A selection of T cell receptor beta chains follows, all from one sample in a study of blood T cell repertoires in COVID-19. The method was immunoSEQ multiplex PCR; TCRdb's version includes in-frame clones alone and lacks a portion of them. The repertoire includes around 260,000 clones, about nine tenths of them detected once, and around 2.2% sits in the top ten. The sequenced material came from peripheral blood. These TCRs come from a woman aged 25 to 39 with COVID-19, enrolled during active disease. Both conserved end residues are part of each CDR3. D genes are given only for firm matches. Clone size is given for some rows only: seen once, a few or many times, or a class if the clone is expanded.

v_call: TRBV29-1
clone_size: NA
d_call: NA
j_call: TRBJ1-1
cdr3_nt: TGCAGCGCCTCGAAGGGGGACACTGAAGCTTTCTTT
cdr3_aa: CSASKGDTEAFF

v_call: TRBV6-1
clone_size: NA
d_call: NA
j_call: TRBJ2-2
cdr3_nt: TGTGCCAGCAGTGAAGGTGGAACAGGGACCGGGGAGCTGTTTTTT
cdr3_aa: CASSEGGTGTGELFF

v_call: TRBV9
clone_size: NA
d_call: NA
j_call: TRBJ2-7
cdr3_nt: TGTGCCAGCAGCGTAGGGATGGGGGGCTCCTACGAGCAGTACTTC
cdr3_aa: CASSVGMGGSYEQYF

v_call: TRBV19
clone_size: NA
d_call: NA
j_call: TRBJ1-4
cdr3_nt: TGTGCCAGTAGTCCCGGGGGGATTAATGAAAAACTGTTTTTT
cdr3_aa: CASSPGGINEKLFF

v_call: TRBV10-2
clone_size: NA
d_call: TRBD1
j_call: TRBJ1-5
cdr3_nt: TGCGCCAGCAGGTTCAATGGGGACAGAGATAGCAATCAGCCCCAGCATTTT
cdr3_aa: CASRFNGDRDSNQPQHF

v_call: TRBV2
clone_size: NA
d_call: NA
j_call: TRBJ1-6
cdr3_nt: TGTGCCAGCAGCCTGAGGAGGGCAGGAACCCCTGATTCACCCCTCCACTTT
cdr3_aa: CASSLRRAGTPDSPLHF

v_call: TRBV3-1/TRBV3-2
clone_size: NA
d_call: TRBD2
j_call: TRBJ2-7
cdr3_nt: TGTGCCAGCAGCCGTAAGCGGGATTACTCCTACGAGCAGTACTTC
cdr3_aa: CASSRKRDYSYEQYF

v_call: TRBV4-2
clone_size: NA
d_call: NA
j_call: TRBJ1-2
cdr3_nt: TGTGCCAGCAGCCAAGAGAGGGGCGCGGGACGGGCCTATGGCTACACCTTC
cdr3_aa: CASSQERGAGRAYGYTF

v_call: TRBV11-2
clone_size: NA
d_call: NA
j_call: TRBJ2-2
cdr3_nt: TGTGCCAGCAGCCTGGACCGGGACAGGGAGCTGTTTTTT
cdr3_aa: CASSLDRDRELFF

v_call: TRBV19
clone_size: NA
d_call: NA
j_call: TRBJ2-7
cdr3_nt: TGTGCCAGTAGTCTCCGGGACAACTCCTACGAGCAGTACTTC
cdr3_aa: CASSLRDNSYEQYF

v_call: TRBV30
clone_size: NA
d_call: TRBD2
j_call: TRBJ2-3
cdr3_nt: TGTGCCTGGGGTAGCGGGAGGGCCACAGATACGCAGTATTTT
cdr3_aa: CAWGSGRATDTQYF

v_call: TRBV27
clone_size: NA
d_call: NA
j_call: TRBJ1-6
cdr3_nt: TGTGCCAGCAGGACGCGGGTGCTTGGACAGCCCAATTCACCCCTCCACTTT
cdr3_aa: CASRTRVLGQPNSPLHF

v_call: TRBV18
clone_size: NA
d_call: NA
j_call: TRBJ2-3
cdr3_nt: TGTGCCAGCTCACCCGGGGGCACAGATACGCAGTATTTT
cdr3_aa: CASSPGGTDTQYF

v_call: TRBV6-6
clone_size: NA
d_call: NA
j_call: TRBJ1-1
cdr3_nt: TGTGCCAGCAGTTACTCGACGACAGCAGGTGAAGCTTTCTTT
cdr3_aa: CASSYSTTAGEAFF

v_call: TRBV29-1
clone_size: NA
d_call: TRBD1
j_call: TRBJ1-2
cdr3_nt: TGCAGCGTAACAGGGGCGGAGGGCTACACCTTC
cdr3_aa: CSVTGAEGYTF

v_call: TRBV15
clone_size: NA
d_call: NA
j_call: TRBJ2-5
cdr3_nt: TGTGCCACCAGCAGCGGCGGACTTACCGCCCCTCAAGAGACCCAGTACTTC
cdr3_aa: CATSSGGLTAPQETQYF

v_call: TRBV2
clone_size: NA
d_call: NA
j_call: TRBJ2-1
cdr3_nt: TGTGCCAGCAGCCCCCAGGGCAATGAGCAGTTCTTC
cdr3_aa: CASSPQGNEQFF

v_call: TRBV7-6
clone_size: NA
d_call: TRBD1
j_call: TRBJ1-2
cdr3_nt: TGTGCCAGCAGCTTGGACAGGGGTAACAACTATGGCTACACCTTC
cdr3_aa: CASSLDRGNNYGYTF

v_call: TRBV18
clone_size: NA
d_call: TRBD1
j_call: TRBJ2-5
cdr3_nt: TGTGCCAGCTCACCTGGGGACAGGAGGCAAGAGACCCAGTACTTC
cdr3_aa: CASSPGDRRQETQYF

v_call: TRBV9
clone_size: NA
d_call: NA
j_call: TRBJ2-5
cdr3_nt: TGTGCCAGCAGCGCCGAGTACTCGTGGGAGACCCAGTACTTC
cdr3_aa: CASSAEYSWETQYF

v_call: TRBV2
clone_size: NA
d_call: NA
j_call: TRBJ2-7
cdr3_nt: TGTGCCAGCACCGCAGGGTCCTACGAGCAGTACTTC
cdr3_aa: CASTAGSYEQYF

v_call: TRBV19
clone_size: NA
d_call: TRBD2
j_call: TRBJ2-1
cdr3_nt: TGTGCCAGTAGTCTTGGGACTAGCGGTAGTTCCTACAATGAGCAGTTCTTC
cdr3_aa: CASSLGTSGSSYNEQFF

v_call: TRBV3-1/TRBV3-2
clone_size: NA
d_call: NA
j_call: TRBJ2-3
cdr3_nt: TGTGCCAGCAGCCAAGGGCATGTTGATACGCAGTATTTT
cdr3_aa: CASSQGHVDTQYF

v_call: TRBV7-8
clone_size: NA
d_call: NA
j_call: TRBJ1-2
cdr3_nt: TGTGCCAGCAGCTTAGACCCGGCGGGGGGCTACACCTTC
cdr3_aa: CASSLDPAGGYTF

v_call: TRBV10-2
clone_size: NA
d_call: TRBD2
j_call: TRBJ2-1
cdr3_nt: TGCGCCAGCAGTGACTCTAGCGGGGGGGGTAATGAGCAGTTCTTC
cdr3_aa: CASSDSSGGGNEQFF

v_call: TRBV2
clone_size: NA
d_call: TRBD1
j_call: TRBJ1-5
cdr3_nt: TGTGCCAGCAGTGATCAGGGGGGAAATCAGCCCCAGCATTTT
cdr3_aa: CASSDQGGNQPQHF

v_call: TRBV5-6
clone_size: NA
d_call: NA
j_call: TRBJ2-6
cdr3_nt: TGTGCCAGCAGCTTGGAGGGGGAATTCTACTCTGGGGCCAACGTCCTGACTTTC
cdr3_aa: CASSLEGEFYSGANVLTF

v_call: TRBV5-5
clone_size: NA
d_call: NA
j_call: TRBJ2-5
cdr3_nt: TGTGCCAGCAGCTTGGTAGGGACTGGTCAAGAGACCCAGTACTTC
cdr3_aa: CASSLVGTGQETQYF

v_call: TRBV20-1
clone_size: NA
d_call: NA
j_call: TRBJ1-4
cdr3_nt: TGCAGTGCTTATAATGAAAAACTGTTTTTT
cdr3_aa: CSAYNEKLFF

v_call: TRBV5-4
clone_size: NA
d_call: NA
j_call: TRBJ1-3
cdr3_nt: TGTGCCAGCAGCTTGGACGGCTCTGGAAACACCATATATTTT
cdr3_aa: CASSLDGSGNTIYF

v_call: TRBV28
clone_size: NA
d_call: TRBD1
j_call: TRBJ1-5
cdr3_nt: TGTGCCAGCAGAAACTTAGGACAGGGTTATCAGCCCCAGCATTTT
cdr3_aa: CASRNLGQGYQPQHF

v_call: TRBV28
clone_size: NA
d_call: NA
j_call: TRBJ1-2
cdr3_nt: TGTGCCAGCAGTTCTCGAACAGATCCTAACTATGGCTACACCTTC
cdr3_aa: CASSSRTDPNYGYTF

v_call: TRBV9
clone_size: NA
d_call: NA
j_call: TRBJ2-7
cdr3_nt: TGTGCCAGCAGCGTTCGAAGCGGTGGCTACGAGCAGTACTTC
cdr3_aa: CASSVRSGGYEQYF

v_call: TRBV27
clone_size: NA
d_call: NA
j_call: TRBJ2-7
cdr3_nt: TGTGCCAGCAGGCGCCAGGGGCCCGGTTACGAGCAGTACTTC
cdr3_aa: CASRRQGPGYEQYF

v_call: TRBV29-1
clone_size: NA
d_call: NA
j_call: TRBJ2-7
cdr3_nt: TGCAGCGTTGAAGGCGGTCGGGGATCCTACGAGCAGTACTTC
cdr3_aa: CSVEGGRGSYEQYF

v_call: TRBV7-2
clone_size: NA
d_call: NA
j_call: TRBJ2-1
cdr3_nt: TGTGCCAGCAGCTTAGTAAGCTTATACAATGAGCAGTTCTTC
cdr3_aa: CASSLVSLYNEQFF

v_call: TRBV5-1
clone_size: NA
d_call: NA
j_call: TRBJ1-2
cdr3_nt: TGCGCCAGCAGCTTCTCCGGGACTACCTATGGCTACACCTTC
cdr3_aa: CASSFSGTTYGYTF

v_call: TRBV5-6
clone_size: NA
d_call: TRBD1
j_call: TRBJ1-4
cdr3_nt: TGTGCCAGCAGCTCGACAGGGCTCGGAACTAATGAAAAACTGTTTTTT
cdr3_aa: CASSSTGLGTNEKLFF

v_call: TRBV28
clone_size: NA
d_call: NA
j_call: TRBJ1-2
cdr3_nt: TGTGCCAGCAGTTTCTCCCGGGCGGGGGCGGATGGCTACACCTTC
cdr3_aa: CASSFSRAGADGYTF

v_call: TRBV5-6
clone_size: NA
d_call: NA
j_call: TRBJ1-5
cdr3_nt: TGTGCCAGCAGCTTGTGGGGGAGGGCAGGGGAACAGCCCCAGCATTTT
cdr3_aa: CASSLWGRAGEQPQHF

v_call: TRBV18
clone_size: NA
d_call: TRBD1
j_call: TRBJ2-7
cdr3_nt: TGTGCCAGCTCACCGGGACAGGGCTTTGGAGAGCAGTACTTC
cdr3_aa: CASSPGQGFGEQYF

v_call: TRBV27
clone_size: NA
d_call: TRBD1
j_call: TRBJ1-2
cdr3_nt: TGTGCCAGCAGTCCACGGACAGGTGGCGGCTACACCTTC
cdr3_aa: CASSPRTGGGYTF

v_call: TRBV5-4
clone_size: once
d_call: TRBD2
j_call: TRBJ2-1
cdr3_nt: TGTGCCAGCAGCTTTATGAGCGGGAGTAATCAGTACAATGAGCAGTTCTTC
cdr3_aa: CASSFMSGSNQYNEQFF

v_call: TRBV19
clone_size: NA
d_call: TRBD2
j_call: TRBJ2-1
cdr3_nt: TGTGCCAGTAGTGTCCAGACTAGCGGCAATGAGCAGTTCTTC
cdr3_aa: CASSVQTSGNEQFF

v_call: TRBV18
clone_size: NA
d_call: TRBD1
j_call: TRBJ1-2
cdr3_nt: TGTGCCAGCTCACCCGGACAGGTACAATACTATGGCTACACCTTC
cdr3_aa: CASSPGQVQYYGYTF

v_call: TRBV5-1
clone_size: NA
d_call: NA
j_call: TRBJ2-2
cdr3_nt: TGCGCCAGCAGCTTCGGCCAGACTTCGAACACCGGGGAGCTGTTTTTT
cdr3_aa: CASSFGQTSNTGELFF

v_call: TRBV11-2
clone_size: NA
d_call: TRBD1
j_call: TRBJ1-1
cdr3_nt: TGTGCCAGCAGCTTAAACAGGGGAAACACTGAAGCTTTCTTT
cdr3_aa: CASSLNRGNTEAFF

v_call: TRBV2
clone_size: NA
d_call: NA
j_call: TRBJ1-1
cdr3_nt: TGTGCCAGCCCGAAAGGGGAGGGTGATGAAGCTTTCTTT
cdr3_aa: CASPKGEGDEAFF

v_call: TRBV28
clone_size: NA
d_call: NA
j_call: TRBJ2-5
cdr3_nt: TGTGCCAGCAGCCGTCCGAGTAGTCAAGAGACCCAGTACTTC
cdr3_aa: CASSRPSSQETQYF

v_call: TRBV12-3/TRBV12-4
clone_size: once
d_call: NA
j_call: TRBJ1-2
cdr3_nt: TGTGCCAGCAGCCGCGCAATGGATGGCTACACCTTC
cdr3_aa: CASSRAMDGYTF

v_call: TRBV3-1/TRBV3-2
clone_size: NA
d_call: NA
j_call: TRBJ2-2
cdr3_nt: TGTGCCAGCAGCACTCGTACCGGGGAGCTGTTTTTT
cdr3_aa: CASSTRTGELFF

v_call: TRBV27
clone_size: NA
d_call: TRBD1
j_call: TRBJ1-1
cdr3_nt: TGTGCCAGCAGTTTCCTGACAGGGGGCTTTGAAGCTTTCTTT
cdr3_aa: CASSFLTGGFEAFF

v_call: TRBV7-6
clone_size: NA
d_call: NA
j_call: TRBJ1-1
cdr3_nt: TGTGCCAGCAGCTTAGTGATCAGGGGCGGGAGAACTGAAGCTTTCTTT
cdr3_aa: CASSLVIRGGRTEAFF

v_call: TRBV19
clone_size: NA
d_call: NA
j_call: TRBJ1-5
cdr3_nt: TGTGCCAGTAGTAGAGGACTGGGAATTAGCAATCAGCCCCAGCATTTT
cdr3_aa: CASSRGLGISNQPQHF

v_call: TRBV5-8
clone_size: NA
d_call: TRBD1
j_call: TRBJ2-4
cdr3_nt: TGTGCCAGCAGCTTGGAACAGGGGGCGAGGGGCATTCAGTACTTC
cdr3_aa: CASSLEQGARGIQYF